These 3 T cell receptor beta chains share one sample of origin, sequenced in a study of blood T cells in healthy people across ages. It was with a sample-barcoded 5' primer and a J-beta primer mix that a second PCR of about 6 to 12 cycles was run. TCRdb processed the 5' RACE reads anew with MiXCR; each CDR3 protein has one entry. The sample lists about 780,000 distinct CDR3 sequences; less than 60% were seen once. Input material: blood. These TCRs come from a man at least 80 years old in good health.

The chain uses TRBV6-2 or TRBV6-3 and TRBJ2-1; D is unclear. V was shortened by 3 bases and J by 0 bases, with 9 bases between the two germline ends. Looked up from germline, CDR1 is MNHEY and CDR2 is SVGEGT. The CDR3 length is 15 residues. The CDR3 DNA reads as TGTGCCAGCAGTTATTGGGAAAGCTCCTACAATGAGCAGTTCTTC. Encoded protein: CASSYWESSYNEQFF.

The V call is TRBV5-1, the J call TRBJ2-7, with 10 bases identical to TRBD1. Germline V gene sequence: CDR1 SGHRS, CDR2 YFSETQ. The CDR3 spans 17 residues. V trimming: 5 bases; J trimming: 0 bases; junction bases outside the gene matches: 11. The CDR3 here is CASRRTPGQGSSYEQYF. As DNA, the CDR3 is TGCGCCAGCAGGAGAACCCCGGGACAGGGGAGCTCCTACGAGCAGTACTTC.

This chain uses TRBV29-1 with TRBJ2-4, with D perhaps assigned TRBD1 or TRBD2 (6 bases each). Looked up from germline, CDR1 is SQVTM and CDR2 is ANQGSEA. The CDR3 sequence is 11 residues long. This chain's CDR3 is CGGQAKNIQYF. CDR3 sequence (DNA): TGCGGGGGGCAGGCCAAAAACATTCAGTACTTC.